A single sample gave rise to the 18 T cell receptor beta chains below, sequenced in a study of CD4 T cells in relation to SARS-CoV-2 and coronaviruses. Before the COVID-19 pandemic, during about 2010-2019, CD4+ T cells were taken from unexposed donors. The cells were cultured for about ten days before CD4+ T cells were isolated. These receptors lack a known antigen. This table comes from immunoSEQ multiplex PCR, and its TCRdb copy is limited to in-frame clones, with some not included. The sample contains some 11,000 clones, about 78% of which appear only once. Source material: CD4+ T cells from PBMCs, cultured in vitro. These TCRs come from a human donor in good health.

This chain uses TRBV4-1 with TRBJ1-2; no reliable D call. This CDR3 is 15 amino acids long. Germline V gene sequence: CDR1 MGHRA, CDR2 YSYEKL. V was clipped by 0 bases and J by 7 bases, with 15 bases between them. The CDR3 DNA reads TGCGCCAGCAGCCAAGACGACACGGGGAGAGGTGGCTACACCTTC. It translates to CASSQDDTGRGGYTF.

The V call is TRBV2, the J call TRBJ2-3, with 8 bases fitting TRBD2. Germline V gives CDR1 SNHLY, CDR2 FYNNEI. The CDR3 extends over 13 amino acids. The trim removed 8 bases at V and 3 bases at J, leaving 4 bases unmatched. For the CDR3, the DNA is TGTGCCAGCTCCAGCGGGAGAACAGATACGCAGTATTTT. Protein sequence: CASSSGRTDTQYF.

J is TRBJ2-7 and V is TRBV27; tentatively, D is TRBD1 (7 bases). This CDR3 is 11 amino acids long. Germline CDR1 is MNHEY and CDR2 is SMNVEV (reference sequence). V was clipped by 6 bases and J by 6 bases, with 9 bases between them. The CDR3 DNA sequence: TGTGCCAGCAGCCAGGGGGGCGAGCAGTACTTC. Translated, it gives CASSQGGEQYF.

In this sample, this clone turned up once. The genes are TRBV3-1 (or the pseudogene TRBV3-2) and TRBJ2-5; D might be TRBD1 (6 bases). The CDR3 extends over 14 amino acids. The germline CDR1 and CDR2 sequences are LGHDT and YNNKEL (reference sequence). V lost 4 bases and J lost 1, with 10 bases in between. CDR3 loop: CASSPRGIQETQYF. The CDR3 bases are TGTGCCAGCAGCCCCAGGGGCATCCAAGAGACCCAGTACTTC.

The chain joins TRBV7-2 to TRBJ2-7; D is uncertain. The germline V gene has CDR1 SGHTA and CDR2 FQGNSA. V was trimmed by 2 bases and J by 6 bases, leaving 11 bases between them. The CDR3 extends over 13 amino acids. Here the CDR3 reads CASSLIGPAEQYF. The CDR3 DNA sequence: TGTGCCAGCAGCTTAATTGGGCCCGCCGAGCAGTACTTC.

This clone was recorded a few times. The V and J genes are TRBV7-9 and TRBJ1-5, with 9 bases fitting TRBD1. The V gene end was trimmed by 6 bases and the J gene end by 7 bases; junction bases not matched to a gene: 16. This CDR3 is built from 17 residues. The germline V gene encodes CDR1 SEHNR and CDR2 FQNEAQ (reference sequence). As DNA, the CDR3 is TGTGCCAGCAGTATGGGACAGGGTTTGGGGCTCGACCAGCCCCAGCATTTT. Translation gives CASSMGQGLGLDQPQHF.

J is TRBJ1-2 and V is TRBV2; D is ambiguous. Trimming cost V 6 bases and J 2 bases, with 10 bases left between them. This CDR3 comprises 13 residues. Germline V gene sequence: CDR1 SNHLY, CDR2 FYNNEI. The CDR3 DNA is TGTGCCAGCAGATCAGTATCCAACTATGGCTACACCTTC. Translation gives CASRSVSNYGYTF.

This chain uses TRBV9 with TRBJ1-1; D not certain. With 3 bases removed from V and 1 base from J, the gap between germline ends came to 10 bases. The CDR3 is 14 residues long. Looked up from germline, CDR1 is SGDLS and CDR2 is YYNGEE. The CDR3 here is CASSDRSGNTEAFF. In nucleotides, the CDR3 is TGTGCCAGCAGCGACCGGTCGGGGAACACTGAAGCTTTCTTT.

This clone appeared a few times. V is TRBV19 and J is TRBJ2-7, with 9 positions matching TRBD2. The trim removed 8 bases at V and 7 bases at J, leaving 9 bases unmatched. The CDR3 contains 13 residues. Germline assignment: CDR1 LNHDA and CDR2 SQIVND (reference sequence). CDR3 nucleotide sequence: TGTGCCAGTGCCTTAGCGGGAGCGTTAGAGCAGTACTTC. It translates to CASALAGALEQYF.

The chain is built from TRBV2 and TRBJ1-2; 9 bases are a match to TRBD1. V dropped 7 bases and J dropped 3; count of bases not matched to a gene: 9. Looked up from germline, CDR1 is SNHLY and CDR2 is FYNNEI. The CDR3 spans 15 residues. The CDR3 DNA reads TGTGCCAGCAATATGGGACAGGGCCAGGACTATGGCTACACCTTC. Protein product: CASNMGQGQDYGYTF.

This clone was seen only once. The chain joins TRBV11-3 to TRBJ2-7; 13 bases map to TRBD2. The germline V gene has CDR1 SGHNT and CDR2 YENEEA. The CDR3 length is 15 residues. Germline trimming cut 5 bases from V and 5 bases from J; bases unmatched to any gene: 6. The CDR3 here is CASSPAGTSGNEQYF. In DNA, the CDR3 is TGTGCCAGCAGCCCCGCAGGGACTAGCGGGAACGAGCAGTACTTC.

CDR3 nucleotides: TGCGCCAGCAGCAAAGGGACTAGCGGGGGCCAAGAGACCCAGTACTTC. It specifies CASSKGTSGGQETQYF. The rearrangement uses TRBV5-1 and TRBJ2-5; 14 bases fit TRBD2. J lost 1 base, V lost 4 bases, and 3 bases had no gene match. Germline CDR1 reads SGHRS; CDR2 reads YFSETQ. The length of the CDR3 is 16 residues.

This clone has just a few counts. In DNA, the CDR3 is TGTGCCAGTGGACAGGGATCCAGGAACACCATATATTTT. Translated, it gives CASGQGSRNTIYF. The gene calls are TRBV19 and TRBJ1-3; 8 nucleotides align to TRBD1. The CDR3 loop spans 13 amino acids. Per germline, CDR1 LNHDA and CDR2 SQIVND (reference sequence). V was pared by 8 bases and J by 7 bases, with 7 bases of the junction left unmatched.

This clone was seen a handful of times. The V and J genes are TRBV27 and TRBJ1-2; 9 nucleotides agree with TRBD1. Germline V gene data show CDR1 as MNHEY and CDR2 as SMNVEV (reference sequence). Germline trimming cut 6 bases from V and 3 bases from J; bases unmatched to any gene: 5. CDR3 size: 14 residues. The CDR3, as DNA: TGTGCCAGCAGAGCGACAGGGGGGGACTATGGCTACACCTTC. This translates into CASRATGGDYGYTF.

This clone was observed a single time. The chain has TRBV3-1 (or the pseudogene TRBV3-2) and TRBJ2-7, with TRBD2 matching over 10 bases. The CDR3 has 13 amino acids. The V and J ends lost 1 base and 12 bases, in that order; junction bases with no gene match: 6. Germline V CDR1 and CDR2: LGHDT, YNNKEL (reference sequence). The CDR3 reads CASSQASGRAAYF. In nucleotides, the CDR3 is TGTGCCAGCAGCCAAGCAAGCGGGAGGGCCGCGTACTTC.

There are a few counts of this clone. The rearrangement joins TRBV27 to TRBJ1-6; possible D gene TRBD1, 5 bases. The CDR3 has 15 amino acids. The V gene lost 6 bases and the J gene lost 3 bases, with 12 bases spanning the gap. Germline lookup yields CDR1 MNHEY and CDR2 SMNVEV (reference sequence). The CDR3 DNA sequence: TGTGCCAGCAGAAATAGGGACGTCTATAATTCACCCCTCCACTTT. Protein: CASRNRDVYNSPLHF.

The genes are TRBV5-1 and TRBJ2-3; TRBD2 aligns across 7 bases. The junction had 3 bases not matched to a gene; V was cut back by 6 bases and J by 5 bases. The length of the CDR3 is 12 residues. CDR1 and CDR2 (germline): SGHRS, YFSETQ. Here the CDR3 reads CASTGGGDTQYF. DNA of the CDR3: TGCGCCAGCACTGGGGGGGGAGATACGCAGTATTTT.

V and J are TRBV7-9 and TRBJ2-6; no clear D gene. The V gene's germline CDR1 is SEHNR and CDR2 FQNEAQ (reference sequence). The CDR3 consists of 16 residues. V was shortened by 5 bases and J by 0 bases, with 11 bases between the two germline ends. CDR3 region: CASSLIPTSGANVLTF. For the CDR3, the DNA is TGTGCCAGCAGCCTAATCCCCACCTCTGGGGCCAACGTCCTGACTTTC.